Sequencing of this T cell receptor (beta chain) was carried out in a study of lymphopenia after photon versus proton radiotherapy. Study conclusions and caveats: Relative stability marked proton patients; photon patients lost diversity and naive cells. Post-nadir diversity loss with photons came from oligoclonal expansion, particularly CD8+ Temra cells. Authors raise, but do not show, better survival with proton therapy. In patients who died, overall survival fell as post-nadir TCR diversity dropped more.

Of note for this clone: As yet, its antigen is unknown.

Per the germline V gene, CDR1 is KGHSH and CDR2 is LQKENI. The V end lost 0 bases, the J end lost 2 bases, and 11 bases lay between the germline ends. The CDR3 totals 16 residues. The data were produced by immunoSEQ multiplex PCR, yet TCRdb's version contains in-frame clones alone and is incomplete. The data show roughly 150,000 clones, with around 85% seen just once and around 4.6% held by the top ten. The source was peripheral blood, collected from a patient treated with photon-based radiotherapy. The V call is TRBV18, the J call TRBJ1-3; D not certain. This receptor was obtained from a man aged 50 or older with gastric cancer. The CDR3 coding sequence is TGTGCCAGCTCACCACCGTCGCCAAAGGCTGGAAACACCATATATTTT. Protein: CASSPPSPKAGNTIYF.